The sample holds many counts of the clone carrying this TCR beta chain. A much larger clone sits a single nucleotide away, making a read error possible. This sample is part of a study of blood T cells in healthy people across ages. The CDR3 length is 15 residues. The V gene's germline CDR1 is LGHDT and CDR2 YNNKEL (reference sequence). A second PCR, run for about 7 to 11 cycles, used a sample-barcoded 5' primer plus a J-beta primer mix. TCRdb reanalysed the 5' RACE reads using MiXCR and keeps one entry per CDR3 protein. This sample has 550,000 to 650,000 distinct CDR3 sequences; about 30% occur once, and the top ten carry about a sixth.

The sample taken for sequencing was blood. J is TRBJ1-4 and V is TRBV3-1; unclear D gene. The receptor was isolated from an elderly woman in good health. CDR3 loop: CASSQDGSTNEKRFF. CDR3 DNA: TGTGCCAGCAGCCAAGATGGATCAACTAATGAAAAACGGTTTTTT. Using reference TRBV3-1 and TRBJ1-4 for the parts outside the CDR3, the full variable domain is DTAVSQTPKYLVTQMGNDKSIKCEQNLGHDTMYWYKQDSKKFLKIMFSYNNKELIINETVPNRFSPKSPDKAHLNLHINSLELGDSAVYFCASSQDGSTNEKRFFGSGTQLSVL.